This T cell receptor beta chain is drawn from a study of post-analysis software for immune sequencing data. About the research overall: Clinical courses comprised relapsing-remitting, secondary progressive and progressive-relapsing multiple sclerosis. Study-level findings and limits: Those samples that were prepared in the same batch co-clustered strongly by F measure. A few TRBV segments occurring more often in patients than controls included TRBV5-6, TRBV5-1 and TRBV20-1. Multiple sclerosis was associated with a significant reduction in normalized Chao1 diversity relative to controls.

From germline, CDR1 is SNHLY and CDR2 FYNNEI. The CDR3 length is 17 residues. Losses at the gene ends were 1 base for V and 1 base for J; bases not matched to a gene: 6. Libraries were made from TCR beta cDNA, and they carried unique molecular identifiers. TCRdb used MiXCR to reprocess the PCR reads, holding one entry per CDR3 protein. This table holds 750,000 to 950,000 distinct CDR3 sequences, 40% to 55% found once. On this clonotype: The antigen remains unidentified.

The source is a girl aged 5-17 years with multiple sclerosis. The V gene is TRBV2, the J gene TRBJ2-3; 9 positions match TRBD2. The specimen was blood. The CDR3: CASSEGASGRRTDTQYF. The DNA for the CDR3 is TGTGCCAGCAGTGAAGGCGCCAGCGGGAGGCGCACAGATACGCAGTATTTT.